The rows below give T cell receptor beta chains drawn from one sample of a study of technical replicates of blood from a handful of donors. This table comes from immunoSEQ multiplex PCR, and its TCRdb copy is limited to in-frame clones, with some not included. The table lists around 50,000 clones, 90% to 96% of them singletons. The source material was T cells isolated from PBMCs. The source is a human donor in good health. CDR3s include the opening cysteine and the closing phenylalanine or tryptophan. Fields, in order: J gene, clone size, V gene, D gene, CDR3 protein, CDR3 DNA. A D gene is named only where the DNA matches it firmly. Rows give clone size only sometimes, using once, few, many, or a class for an expanded clone.

>TRBJ1-2|NA|TRBV29-1|TRBD1
CSVIRGRAANYGYTF
TGCAGCGTTATCAGGGGGCGCGCGGCTAACTATGGCTACACCTTC
>TRBJ2-3|NA|TRBV19|NA
CASSLSYTQYF
TGTGCCAGTAGTCTAAGTTATACGCAGTATTTT
>TRBJ2-3|NA|TRBV27|TRBD1
CASSRRTGDPPTDTQYF
TGTGCCAGCAGTCGACGAACAGGGGACCCTCCCACAGATACGCAGTATTTT
>TRBJ2-7|NA|TRBV18|TRBD1
CASCRDRAWYEQYF
TGTGCCAGCTGCCGGGACAGGGCTTGGTACGAGCAGTACTTC
>TRBJ1-4|NA|TRBV6-5|TRBD1
CASSRTGGVLTF
TGTGCCAGCAGCCGGACAGGGGGGGTTCTAACTTTT
>TRBJ2-7|NA|TRBV5-1|NA
CASSPGASGSYEQYF
TGCGCCAGCAGCCCGGGGGCTAGCGGCTCCTACGAGCAGTACTTC
>TRBJ1-1|NA|TRBV7-3|NA
CASSLNNLMNTEAFF
TGTGCCAGCAGCTTAAACAACCTTATGAACACTGAAGCTTTCTTT
>TRBJ2-7|NA|TRBV18|NA
CASSPQELYEQYF
TGTGCCAGCTCACCACAAGAGCTCTACGAGCAGTACTTC
>TRBJ2-5|NA|TRBV13|NA
CASSLSRSQETQYF
TGTGCCAGCAGCTTATCCAGAAGTCAAGAGACCCAGTACTTC
>TRBJ1-4|NA|TRBV5-8|NA
CASSLRQGYEKLFF
TGTGCCAGCAGCTTGCGGCAGGGGTACGAAAAACTGTTTTTT
>TRBJ1-1|NA|TRBV9|NA
CASSGLNSSPEAFF
TGTGCCAGCAGCGGGTTAAATAGTTCACCCGAAGCTTTCTTT
>TRBJ2-3|once|TRBV10-3|TRBD1
CAISESYQGADTQYF
TGTGCCATCAGTGAGTCGTATCAGGGGGCCGATACGCAGTATTTT
>TRBJ1-1|NA|TRBV10-3|TRBD1
CAISEGGQVGTEAFF
TGTGCCATCAGTGAAGGAGGACAGGTGGGCACTGAAGCTTTCTTT
>TRBJ1-3|NA|TRBV11-3|NA
CASSLTGSSGNTIYF
TGTGCCAGCAGCCTCACAGGGAGCTCTGGAAACACCATATATTTT
>TRBJ1-3|NA|TRBV9|NA
CASSLTGSSGNTIYF
TGTGCCAGCAGCTTAACAGGAAGCTCTGGAAACACCATATATTTT
>TRBJ1-2|NA|TRBV4-3|NA
CASSQDRYRVGPYTF
TGCGCCAGCAGCCAAGATCGGTACAGGGTGGGTCCCTACACCTTC
>TRBJ2-1|few|TRBV7-9|NA
CASPRGNEQFF
TGTGCCTCACCGCGAGGGAATGAGCAGTTCTTC
>TRBJ2-7|few|TRBV6-1|NA
CASSEALNYEQYF
TGTGCCAGCAGTGAAGCGCTAAACTACGAGCAGTACTTC
>TRBJ2-7|NA|TRBV9|NA
CASSVGGDLSYEQYF
TGTGCCAGCAGCGTAGGAGGGGACTTGTCCTACGAGCAGTACTTC
>TRBJ2-7|NA|TRBV28|TRBD2
CASSTSGGTYEQYF
TGTGCCAGCAGTACTAGCGGGGGAACCTACGAGCAGTACTTC
>TRBJ2-7|NA|TRBV7-2|NA
CASSHNARTGTYEQYF
TGTGCCAGCAGTCACAACGCCCGGACCGGGACCTACGAGCAGTACTTC
>TRBJ1-2|NA|TRBV27|TRBD1
CASSSSGTGGNYGYTF
TGTGCCAGCAGCTCCTCCGGGACAGGGGGTAACTATGGCTACACCTTC
>TRBJ2-3|NA|TRBV11-2|NA
CASSLYGREAQDTQYF
TGTGCCAGCAGCTTATATGGGCGGGAAGCACAAGATACGCAGTATTTT